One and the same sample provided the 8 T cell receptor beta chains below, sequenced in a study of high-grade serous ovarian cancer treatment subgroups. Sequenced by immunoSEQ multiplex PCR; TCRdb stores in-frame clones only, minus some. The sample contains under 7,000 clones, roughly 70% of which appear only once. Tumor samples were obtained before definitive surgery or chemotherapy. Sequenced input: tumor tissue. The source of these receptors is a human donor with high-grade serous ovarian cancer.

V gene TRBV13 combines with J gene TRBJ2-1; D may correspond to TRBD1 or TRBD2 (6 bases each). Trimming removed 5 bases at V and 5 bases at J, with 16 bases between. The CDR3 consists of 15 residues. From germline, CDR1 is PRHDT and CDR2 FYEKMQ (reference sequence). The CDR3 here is CASSPQGTLDNEQFF. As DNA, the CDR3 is TGTGCCAGCAGCCCCCAGGGGACTCTGGACAATGAGCAGTTCTTC.

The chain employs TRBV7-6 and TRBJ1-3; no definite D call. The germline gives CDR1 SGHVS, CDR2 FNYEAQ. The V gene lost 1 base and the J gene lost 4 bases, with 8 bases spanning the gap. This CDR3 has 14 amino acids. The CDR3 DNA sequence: TGTGCCAGCAGCTTAGTGCCAGACGGAAACACCATATATTTT. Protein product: CASSLVPDGNTIYF.

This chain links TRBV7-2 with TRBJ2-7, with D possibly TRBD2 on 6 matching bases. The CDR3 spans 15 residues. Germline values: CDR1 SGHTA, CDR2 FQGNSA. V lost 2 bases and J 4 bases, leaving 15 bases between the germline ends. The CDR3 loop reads CASSLTGVGSYEQYF. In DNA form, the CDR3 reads TGTGCCAGCAGCTTAACGGGGGTCGGCTCGTACGAGCAGTACTTC.

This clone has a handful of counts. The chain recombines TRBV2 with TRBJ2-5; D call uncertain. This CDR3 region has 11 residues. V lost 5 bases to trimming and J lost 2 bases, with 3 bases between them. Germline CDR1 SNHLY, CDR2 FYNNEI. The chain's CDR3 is CASSNQETQYF. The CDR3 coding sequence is TGTGCCAGCAGTAATCAAGAGACCCAGTACTTC.

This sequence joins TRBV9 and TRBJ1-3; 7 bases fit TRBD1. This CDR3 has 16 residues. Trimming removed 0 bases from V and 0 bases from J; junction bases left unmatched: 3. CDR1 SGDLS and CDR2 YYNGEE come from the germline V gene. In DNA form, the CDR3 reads TGTGCCAGCAGCGTAGTGGCAGGGGGCTCTGGAAACACCATATATTTT. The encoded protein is CASSVVAGGSGNTIYF.

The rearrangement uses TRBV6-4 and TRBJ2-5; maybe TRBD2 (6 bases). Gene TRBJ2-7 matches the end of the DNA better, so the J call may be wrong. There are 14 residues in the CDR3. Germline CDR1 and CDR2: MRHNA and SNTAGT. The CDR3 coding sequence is TGTGCCAGCAGTGGCGGGGTGATCTCCTACGAGCAGTACTTC. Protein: CASSGGVISYEQYF.

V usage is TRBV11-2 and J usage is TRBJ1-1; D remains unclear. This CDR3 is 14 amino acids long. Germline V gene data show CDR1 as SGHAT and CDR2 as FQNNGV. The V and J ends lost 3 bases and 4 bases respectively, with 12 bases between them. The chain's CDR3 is CASSLYTVGTEAFF. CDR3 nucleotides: TGTGCCAGCAGCTTGTACACGGTCGGCACTGAAGCTTTCTTT.

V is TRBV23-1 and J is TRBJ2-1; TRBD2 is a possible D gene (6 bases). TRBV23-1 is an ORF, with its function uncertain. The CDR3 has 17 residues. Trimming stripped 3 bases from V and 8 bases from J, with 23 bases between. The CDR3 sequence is CASSHMRVPGLKDEQFF. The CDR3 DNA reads TGCGCCAGCAGTCACATGAGGGTTCCGGGACTGAAAGATGAGCAGTTCTTC.